The T cell receptor beta chain described here comes from a study of blood T cell repertoires in COVID-19. Looking at the study overall: In each case, the material was cDNA or gDNA derived from T cells, B-cell-depleted T cells, or PBMCs.

Study processing details: Estimation of nucleated cell counts relied on the amplification of reference gene primers. Assay: immunoSEQ multiplex PCR; the TCRdb copy retains only in-frame clones and omits some. That table furnishes V, J and clone size, whereas the DNA furnished D and trimming. The table lists under 300,000 clones, 85% to 90% of them singletons, with roughly 15% in the top ten. The germline gives CDR1 WNHNN, CDR2 SYGVQD (reference sequence). The length of the CDR3 is 13 residues. With 9 bases removed from V and 4 bases from J, the gap between germline ends came to 14 bases. Participants were aged roughly 18 to 90 years, lived in roughly 23 US areas, and enrolled virtually. Participant reports of clinical history set cohort assignment. A few counts support this clone.

J is TRBJ2-3 and V is TRBV10-1; D uncertain. This clonotype was obtained from a man between 18 and 35 years old who had recovered from COVID-19. The sample taken for sequencing was PBMCs or T cells enriched from blood (not recorded which). Here the CDR3 DNA reads TGCGCCAGTACCCCTAGAACCGCAGATACGCAGTATTTT. Translated, it gives CASTPRTADTQYF.